Reported below is one T cell receptor beta chain. The source of the sample is a study of cytomegalovirus exposure and HLA in healthy donors. Only in-frame clones appear in the TCRdb table, and some are missing; sequencing was by immunoSEQ multiplex PCR. In the table there are 200,000 to 300,000 clones, roughly 91% of which are singletons. The receptor was isolated from a woman in her 30s in good health and CMV-seronegative. Input material: PBMCs.

In DNA, the CDR3 is TGTGCCAGCAGTTCGACCGGGACTAGCGGGAGGTGGATTACGCAGTATTTT. As protein: CASSSTGTSGRWITQYF. This chain joins TRBV28 and TRBJ2-3; TRBD2 aligns across 15 bases. CDR1 is MDHEN, CDR2 SYDVKM, per germline. The junction had 10 bases not matched to a gene; V was cut back by 4 bases and J by 8 bases. The CDR3 extends over 17 amino acids.